The source of this TCR beta chain is a study of T-cell reconstitution after alpha-beta-depleted transplantation in children (dated by TCRdb to 2015 to 2016). The study in broad terms: Using TCR repertoire profiling, the study followed T-cell immune reconstitution in a quantitative way in children after TCRalphabeta/CD19-depleted allogeneic hematopoietic cell transplantation.

The library was produced with PCR. TCRdb shows the sequencer as Illumina HiSeq 2500. To normalize quantification of the TCRbeta repertoire, the TCR libraries were built with molecular barcoding that relied on unique molecular identifiers. The public reads were reprocessed in TCRdb via fastp at Q25 and MiXCR, keeping in-frame beta chains. Each entry is one CDR3 protein sequence, shown with its most common DNA and genes. For this sample there are some 640,000 distinct CDR3 sequences; over 15% appear just once. The ten largest clones take up 1.1% of the sample. This clonotype was found many times. Its antigen is still unknown. Base qualities are not at hand, and no much larger clone is one base apart. This clonotype was sampled from a human donor who donated a stem cell graft to a child with acute myeloid leukemia. The material sequenced was PBMCs from the stem cell graft donor, taken from the stem cell graft.

The DNA is TGCAGCGTCCTAGAGGCAGATACGCAGTATTTT. This sequence encodes CSVLEADTQYF. The chain links TRBV29-1 with TRBJ2-3; the D gene lacks a confident call. Counted from cysteine to phenylalanine, this CDR3 has 11 amino acids. Of the read, only the CDR3 DNA is kept; its 33 bases are in frame from base 1. A distance of 8 bases separates the germline ends of V and J, which lose 6 bases and 4 bases respectively. CDR1 SQVTM and CDR2 ANQGSEA are derived from the germline V gene.